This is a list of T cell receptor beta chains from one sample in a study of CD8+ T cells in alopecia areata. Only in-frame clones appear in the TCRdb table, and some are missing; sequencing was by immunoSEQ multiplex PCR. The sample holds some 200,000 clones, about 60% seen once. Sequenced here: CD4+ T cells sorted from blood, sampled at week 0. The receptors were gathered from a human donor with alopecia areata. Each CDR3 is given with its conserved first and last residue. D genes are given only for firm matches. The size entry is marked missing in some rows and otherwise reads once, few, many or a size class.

CDR3nt: TGTGCCAGTAAGAAGGACCCTAAATCAGATACGCAGTATTTT; CDR3aa: CASKKDPKSDTQYF; j_gene: TRBJ2-3; d_gene: .; v_gene: TRBV19; abundance: few
CDR3nt: TGCAGCGGGGAAACGGGACTTTATGAGCAGTTCTTC; CDR3aa: CSGETGLYEQFF; j_gene: TRBJ2-1; d_gene: .; v_gene: TRBV29-1; abundance: .
CDR3nt: TGTGCCAGCAGTTACTCGGGGGTTTACAATGAGCAGTTCTTC; CDR3aa: CASSYSGVYNEQFF; j_gene: TRBJ2-1; d_gene: .; v_gene: TRBV6-5; abundance: .
CDR3nt: TGCAGCGTTGCGGCGGACAGCTCTGGGGCCAACGTCCTGACTTTC; CDR3aa: CSVAADSSGANVLTF; j_gene: TRBJ2-6; d_gene: .; v_gene: TRBV29-1; abundance: .
CDR3nt: TGTGCCAGCAGCGTAGAGGTCCGGAGCACAGATACGCAGTATTTT; CDR3aa: CASSVEVRSTDTQYF; j_gene: TRBJ2-3; d_gene: .; v_gene: TRBV9; abundance: few
CDR3nt: TGTGCCAGCCAGCCTCCGGACAGGGTCTCCTACGAGCAGTACTTC; CDR3aa: CASQPPDRVSYEQYF; j_gene: TRBJ2-7; d_gene: TRBD1; v_gene: TRBV6-1; abundance: .
CDR3nt: TGTGCCAGCAGCTTGGACAGGGGGCCCTACGAGCAGTACTTC; CDR3aa: CASSLDRGPYEQYF; j_gene: TRBJ2-7; d_gene: TRBD1; v_gene: TRBV7-6; abundance: .
CDR3nt: TGCGCCAGCAGCTTTTCCCTGTCGGGCGGTGGTGAGCAGTACTTC; CDR3aa: CASSFSLSGGGEQYF; j_gene: TRBJ2-7; d_gene: .; v_gene: TRBV5-1; abundance: few
CDR3nt: TGCAGCGTTGAACCAGGGGAAGGCACAGATACGCAGTATTTT; CDR3aa: CSVEPGEGTDTQYF; j_gene: TRBJ2-3; d_gene: .; v_gene: TRBV29-1; abundance: .
CDR3nt: TGTGCCAGCAGTTTAATGGGATCCGGGGCCAACGTCCTGACTTTC; CDR3aa: CASSLMGSGANVLTF; j_gene: TRBJ2-6; d_gene: .; v_gene: TRBV27; abundance: few
CDR3nt: TGCAGCGTTAACTTGGCTAGCGGGAGGTACCAAGAGACCCAGTACTTC; CDR3aa: CSVNLASGRYQETQYF; j_gene: TRBJ2-5; d_gene: TRBD2; v_gene: TRBV29-1; abundance: .
CDR3nt: TGTGCCAGCAGCCAAGATCAGTCAGCGGGGGGCCCCTACAATGAGCAGTTCTTC; CDR3aa: CASSQDQSAGGPYNEQFF; j_gene: TRBJ2-1; d_gene: TRBD2; v_gene: TRBV4-2; abundance: few
CDR3nt: TGTGCCTGGAGCGGACCGCCAGCTAACTATGGCTACACCTTC; CDR3aa: CAWSGPPANYGYTF; j_gene: TRBJ1-2; d_gene: .; v_gene: TRBV30; abundance: .
CDR3nt: TGCAGCGTTAGCCCCGAGGGGCGCGACTATGGCTACACCTTC; CDR3aa: CSVSPEGRDYGYTF; j_gene: TRBJ1-2; d_gene: .; v_gene: TRBV29-1; abundance: .
CDR3nt: TGTGCCAGCACCTTTTTGGTAACAGGACATACCGGGGAGCTGTTTTTT; CDR3aa: CASTFLVTGHTGELFF; j_gene: TRBJ2-2; d_gene: .; v_gene: TRBV27; abundance: few
CDR3nt: TGTGCCAGCAGCCCGGACAGGGGGATCAATGAGCAGTTCTTC; CDR3aa: CASSPDRGINEQFF; j_gene: TRBJ2-1; d_gene: TRBD1; v_gene: TRBV5-6; abundance: .
CDR3nt: TGTGCCTGGAGTCTAATCATCACGCGTACCGGGGAGCTGTTTTTT; CDR3aa: CAWSLIITRTGELFF; j_gene: TRBJ2-2; d_gene: .; v_gene: TRBV30; abundance: .
CDR3nt: TGTGCCAGCAGCCCCGGGTCAGTTGAGACCCAGTACTTC; CDR3aa: CASSPGSVETQYF; j_gene: TRBJ2-5; d_gene: .; v_gene: TRBV6-5; abundance: few
CDR3nt: TGCGCCAGCACTCTCGGGGGGTCTTCCTACAATGAGCAGTTCTTC; CDR3aa: CASTLGGSSYNEQFF; j_gene: TRBJ2-1; d_gene: TRBD2; v_gene: TRBV5-1; abundance: .
CDR3nt: TGCAGCGTTGGTCTTGGGCGCTATGGCTACACCTTC; CDR3aa: CSVGLGRYGYTF; j_gene: TRBJ1-2; d_gene: .; v_gene: TRBV29-1; abundance: .
CDR3nt: TGTGCCAGCAGCGTAGGGATGAGAGGAGATTCACCCCTCCACTTT; CDR3aa: CASSVGMRGDSPLHF; j_gene: TRBJ1-6; d_gene: .; v_gene: TRBV9; abundance: .
CDR3nt: TGTGCCAGCAGTTACGTCGCAGGGAACAATGAGCAGTTCTTC; CDR3aa: CASSYVAGNNEQFF; j_gene: TRBJ2-1; d_gene: .; v_gene: TRBV6-5; abundance: once
CDR3nt: TGTGCCAGCAGTTTGATAACTAACTATGGCTACACCTTC; CDR3aa: CASSLITNYGYTF; j_gene: TRBJ1-2; d_gene: .; v_gene: TRBV2; abundance: few
CDR3nt: TGTGCCAGCAGCGTAGTGGGAGCTTCCTCTGGGGCCAACGTCCTGACTTTC; CDR3aa: CASSVVGASSGANVLTF; j_gene: TRBJ2-6; d_gene: .; v_gene: TRBV9; abundance: .
CDR3nt: TGCGCCAGCAGCTCCGGATACCAAGAGACCCAGTACTTC; CDR3aa: CASSSGYQETQYF; j_gene: TRBJ2-5; d_gene: .; v_gene: TRBV5-1; abundance: .
CDR3nt: TGCAGCGTTGAAGGGGCACAGTCTCCAGGGGGCTACACCTTC; CDR3aa: CSVEGAQSPGGYTF; j_gene: TRBJ1-2; d_gene: .; v_gene: TRBV29-1; abundance: .
CDR3nt: TGCAGCGTTGAAGATCGGGGGGACAGGGGACACTACGAGCAGTACTTC; CDR3aa: CSVEDRGDRGHYEQYF; j_gene: TRBJ2-7; d_gene: TRBD1; v_gene: TRBV29-1; abundance: .
CDR3nt: TGTGCCAGCAGCCCCAACCCTATACCCACAGATACGCAGTATTTT; CDR3aa: CASSPNPIPTDTQYF; j_gene: TRBJ2-3; d_gene: .; v_gene: TRBV11-2; abundance: .
CDR3nt: TGTGCCAGCAGCCAAGAACGAAGCGGTCCTAGAGATACGCAGTATTTT; CDR3aa: CASSQERSGPRDTQYF; j_gene: TRBJ2-3; d_gene: .; v_gene: TRBV14; abundance: .
CDR3nt: TGCGCCAGCAGCACGGCCGGGACGGGGGTCGAGCAGTACTTC; CDR3aa: CASSTAGTGVEQYF; j_gene: TRBJ2-7; d_gene: .; v_gene: TRBV5-1; abundance: .
CDR3nt: TGTGCCAGCAGTTACTCGAGGACAGGCACCGGGGAGCTGTTTTTT; CDR3aa: CASSYSRTGTGELFF; j_gene: TRBJ2-2; d_gene: TRBD1; v_gene: TRBV6-5; abundance: .
CDR3nt: TGCAGCGCCCGCCCGGCGAGCTCCTACGAGCAGTACTTC; CDR3aa: CSARPASSYEQYF; j_gene: TRBJ2-7; d_gene: .; v_gene: TRBV29-1; abundance: few
CDR3nt: TGCGCCAGCACCTGGGAGGCAGGGCTCAGTTTTGCTGAAGCTTTCTTT; CDR3aa: CASTWEAGLSFAEAFF; j_gene: TRBJ1-1; d_gene: .; v_gene: TRBV5-1; abundance: .
CDR3nt: TGCGCCAGCAGTCGCGTAGAGACCCAGTACTTC; CDR3aa: CASSRVETQYF; j_gene: TRBJ2-5; d_gene: .; v_gene: TRBV10-2; abundance: .
CDR3nt: TGCAGCGGCGTGACAGGGAATGGAAAGGGCTACACCTTC; CDR3aa: CSGVTGNGKGYTF; j_gene: TRBJ1-2; d_gene: TRBD1; v_gene: TRBV29-1; abundance: .
CDR3nt: TGTGCCAGTAGTATTGAGGTCCGGGGGAGCTCCCTCCACTTT; CDR3aa: CASSIEVRGSSLHF; j_gene: TRBJ1-6; d_gene: .; v_gene: TRBV19; abundance: .
CDR3nt: TGTGCCAGCAGTTTAAAACGGACCTCCTACGAGCAGTACTTC; CDR3aa: CASSLKRTSYEQYF; j_gene: TRBJ2-7; d_gene: .; v_gene: TRBV27; abundance: .
CDR3nt: TGCGCCAGCAGTCACGGGACTAGCGGTATCAATGAGCAGTTCTTC; CDR3aa: CASSHGTSGINEQFF; j_gene: TRBJ2-1; d_gene: TRBD2; v_gene: TRBV4-1; abundance: .
CDR3nt: TGTGCCAGCAGTTATGGAGGACATTATGGCTACACCTTC; CDR3aa: CASSYGGHYGYTF; j_gene: TRBJ1-2; d_gene: .; v_gene: TRBV6-5; abundance: once
CDR3nt: TGTGCCTGGACAGGGAACTACGAGCAGTACTTC; CDR3aa: CAWTGNYEQYF; j_gene: TRBJ2-7; d_gene: .; v_gene: TRBV30; abundance: .
CDR3nt: TGTGCCAGCAGCTTAGAGACTAGCGGGTACAATGAGCAGTTCTTC; CDR3aa: CASSLETSGYNEQFF; j_gene: TRBJ2-1; d_gene: TRBD2; v_gene: TRBV7-7; abundance: .
CDR3nt: TGTGCCAGCAGTGGGTACCGGGCAGGCGCCTACGAGCAGTACTTC; CDR3aa: CASSGYRAGAYEQYF; j_gene: TRBJ2-7; d_gene: .; v_gene: TRBV25-1; abundance: .
CDR3nt: TGTGCCAGCAGCCCCACCTACCAAATACAAGAGACCCAGTACTTC; CDR3aa: CASSPTYQIQETQYF; j_gene: TRBJ2-5; d_gene: .; v_gene: TRBV7-9; abundance: few
CDR3nt: TGTGCCAGCAAGTCCGCAGCCTATGGCTACACCTTC; CDR3aa: CASKSAAYGYTF; j_gene: TRBJ1-2; d_gene: .; v_gene: TRBV6-1; abundance: .
CDR3nt: TGTGCCAGCAGCGAATCCGGACAGGGACTGTCTGGGGCCAACGTCCTGACTTTC; CDR3aa: CASSESGQGLSGANVLTF; j_gene: TRBJ2-6; d_gene: TRBD1; v_gene: TRBV9; abundance: .
CDR3nt: TGCAGCGCCTCGGACAGAGGGAACTATGGCTACACCTTC; CDR3aa: CSASDRGNYGYTF; j_gene: TRBJ1-2; d_gene: .; v_gene: TRBV29-1; abundance: few
CDR3nt: TGCAGCGTTGAGCGGCCCAACTATGGCTACACCTTC; CDR3aa: CSVERPNYGYTF; j_gene: TRBJ1-2; d_gene: .; v_gene: TRBV29-1; abundance: .
CDR3nt: TGTGCCAGCAGCTTAGCCCTATGGTCTAACTATGGCTACACCTTC; CDR3aa: CASSLALWSNYGYTF; j_gene: TRBJ1-2; d_gene: .; v_gene: TRBV7-9; abundance: .
CDR3nt: TGTGCCACCAGCAGAGACGGACTAGCGCCAGATACGCAGTATTTT; CDR3aa: CATSRDGLAPDTQYF; j_gene: TRBJ2-3; d_gene: TRBD2; v_gene: TRBV15; abundance: few
CDR3nt: TGTGCCAGCAGGCAGGGGGGGGGCCTCGGCTACGAGCAGTACTTC; CDR3aa: CASRQGGGLGYEQYF; j_gene: TRBJ2-7; d_gene: .; v_gene: TRBV2; abundance: .
CDR3nt: TGCAGCGTTGAAGGGCAGGGGGCCGCTGAAGCTTTCTTT; CDR3aa: CSVEGQGAAEAFF; j_gene: TRBJ1-1; d_gene: TRBD1; v_gene: TRBV29-1; abundance: few